This TCR beta chain was recorded in a study of T cells after posttransplantation cyclophosphamide. Study-wide results and limits: Recipient CMV seropositivity and CMV reactivation strongly tracked TRB clonality.

This clone was detected ten times or more. Its antigen is not identified. Data came from immunoSEQ multiplex PCR; TCRdb stores just in-frame clones and leaves some out. Observed in the sample are roughly 8,000 clones, none of them singletons. The germline V gene has CDR1 SGHVS and CDR2 FNYEAQ. The CDR3 is 19 residues long. Trimming left V 3 bases short and J 0 bases short, with 18 bases between. A marrow graft followed busulfan-fludarabine conditioning, with cyclophosphamide on days +3 and +4. The gene calls are TRBV7-6 and TRBJ2-6, with D perhaps given as TRBD1 or TRBD2 (6 bases each). This sequence was found in a female patient aged 45 to 65 who received an allogeneic stem cell transplant from a related donor, was CMV-positive, and had no GVHD. Some T cells may be supplied by the graft donor. Sequenced here: PBMCs, sampled after allogeneic stem cell transplant with posttransplant cyclophosphamide. The DNA of the CDR3 is TGTGCCAGCAGCTTCAGGAGGGGCAGGGGAGCCTCTGGGGCCAACGTCCTGACTTTC. Translation gives CASSFRRGRGASGANVLTF.